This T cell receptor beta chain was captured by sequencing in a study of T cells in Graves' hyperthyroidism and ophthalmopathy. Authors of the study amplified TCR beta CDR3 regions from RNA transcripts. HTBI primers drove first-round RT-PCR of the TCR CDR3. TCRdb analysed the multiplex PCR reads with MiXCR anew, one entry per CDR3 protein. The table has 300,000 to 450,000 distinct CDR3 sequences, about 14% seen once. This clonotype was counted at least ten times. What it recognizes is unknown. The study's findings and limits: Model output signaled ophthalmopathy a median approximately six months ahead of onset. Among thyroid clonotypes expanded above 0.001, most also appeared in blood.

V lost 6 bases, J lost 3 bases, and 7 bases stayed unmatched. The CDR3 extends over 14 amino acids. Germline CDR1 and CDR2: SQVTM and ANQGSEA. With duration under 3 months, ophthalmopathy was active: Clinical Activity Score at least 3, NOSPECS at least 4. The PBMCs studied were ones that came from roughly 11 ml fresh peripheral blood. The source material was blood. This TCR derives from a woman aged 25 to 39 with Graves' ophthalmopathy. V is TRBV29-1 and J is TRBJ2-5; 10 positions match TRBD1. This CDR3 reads CSVNRDRGKETQYF. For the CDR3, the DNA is TGCAGCGTGAACCGGGACAGGGGAAAAGAGACCCAGTACTTC.